This T cell receptor beta chain is from a study of PD-L1 blockade in urothelial cancer. Time point here: pretreatment peripheral blood. Samples spanned pretreatment and treatment, with 1 to 8 time points per patient. TCRdb's copy holds only in-frame clones and misses some; the assay was immunoSEQ multiplex PCR. Here the sample spans around 68,000 clones, roughly four fifths being singletons. Trimming pared 8 bases from V and 5 bases from J, leaving 7 bases between. Germline assignment: CDR1 MNHEY and CDR2 SMNVEV (reference sequence). The CDR3 runs 11 residues. The chain recombines TRBV27 with TRBJ1-5; no reliable D call. The material was PBMCs, obtained around atezolizumab (anti-PD-L1) treatment. This sequence originates from a man aged 70 or older with urothelial cancer. The CDR3 here is CASGRDQPQHF. DNA of the CDR3: TGTGCCAGCGGGAGAGATCAGCCCCAGCATTTT.